The next 11 T cell receptor beta chains were all read from a single sample in a study of blood T cell repertoires in COVID-19. Assay: immunoSEQ multiplex PCR; the TCRdb copy retains only in-frame clones and omits some. The repertoire consists of some 90,000 clones, with about 93% occurring once and the leading ten covering less than 5%. Sequences were obtained from peripheral blood. These receptors originate from a woman aged 45-65 years in a cohort sampled during active COVID-19.

The rearrangement links TRBV6-4 to TRBJ2-6, with TRBD1 matching 11 bases. The germline CDR1 and CDR2 sequences are MRHNA and SNTAGT. Trimming cost V 5 bases and J 2 bases; bases outside gene matches: 5. The CDR3 is 17 residues long. The CDR3 protein is CASSLGQGATGANVLTF. CDR3 bases: TGTGCCAGCAGTCTCGGACAGGGGGCAACTGGGGCCAACGTCCTGACTTTC.

In this sample, this clone turned up once. The chain carries TRBV21-1 and TRBJ1-2; the DNA was not compared with TRBD1, the D call given in the table. TRBV21-1 is given as a pseudogene. The CDR3 consists of 14 residues. The DNA of the CDR3 is TGTGCCAGCAGCGACGCAGGGTTCCCGGATGGCTACACCTTC. Amino acids: CASSDAGFPDGYTF.

The chain recombines TRBV24-1 with TRBJ2-5; D is uncertain. Looked up from germline, CDR1 is KGHDR and CDR2 is SFDVKD. This CDR3 spans 14 amino acids. V gave up 2 bases and J gave up 7 bases, with 13 bases separating them. The CDR3 sequence is CATSDSTGSATQYF. As DNA, the CDR3 is TGTGCCACCAGTGATTCGACTGGGTCGGCGACCCAGTACTTC.

This chain connects TRBV19 to TRBJ2-6; unclear D gene. The CDR3 is 17 amino acids. The germline CDR1 and CDR2 sequences are LNHDA and SQIVND (reference sequence). The V and J ends lost 7 bases and 0 bases respectively, with 16 bases between them. CDR3 sequence: CASKWRANPSGANVLTF. Written as DNA, the CDR3 is TGTGCCAGTAAATGGAGAGCGAACCCCTCTGGGGCCAACGTCCTGACTTTC.

This clone was recorded once. The chain joins TRBV28 to TRBJ2-7; 7 bases map to TRBD2. The germline CDR1 and CDR2 sequences are MDHEN and SYDVKM. After removal of 5 bases from V and 3 bases from J, the junction contained 10 bases not matched to a gene. The CDR3 has 15 amino acids. The CDR3 nucleotides are TGTGCCAGCAGTGCCCCCCAGCGGGGAGACTACGAGCAGTACTTC. Translated: CASSAPQRGDYEQYF.

The J gene is TRBJ2-5, the V gene TRBV11-2, with 8 positions matching TRBD1. Germline CDR1 SGHAT, CDR2 FQNNGV. CDR3 length: 16 residues. V shed 0 bases and J 1 base; nucleotides not matched to a gene: 4. DNA for the CDR3: TGTGCCAGCAGCTTAGACCAGGGGGCGCCCCAAGAGACCCAGTACTTC. This codes for CASSLDQGAPQETQYF.

The chain carries TRBV6-1 and TRBJ2-5; TRBD1 is a possible D gene (6 bases). The CDR3 extends over 15 amino acids. V was cut by 6 bases and J by 4 bases, with 18 bases left in between. Germline CDR1 reads MNHNS; CDR2 reads SASEGT. CDR3 bases: TGTGCCAGCAGCGGGAAGGACAGATTCAGAGAGACCCAGTACTTC. Amino acid sequence: CASSGKDRFRETQYF.

The CDR3 spells CASSISGTAPNEQYF. CDR3 coding DNA: TGCGCCAGCAGCATATCCGGGACAGCGCCTAACGAGCAGTACTTC. V gene TRBV5-1 combines with J gene TRBJ2-7, with 7 bases identical to TRBD1. Germline V CDR1 and CDR2: SGHRS, YFSETQ. CDR3 size: 15 residues. V trimming: 4 bases; J trimming: 5 bases; junction bases outside the gene matches: 12.

The chain couples TRBV7-2 to TRBJ2-5, with D possibly TRBD2 on 5 matching bases. This CDR3 comprises 15 residues. CDR1 and CDR2 from the germline V gene are SGHTA and FQGNSA. Trimming stripped 3 bases from V and 7 bases from J, with 18 bases between. As DNA, the CDR3 is TGTGCCAGCAGCTTTTTTTCGGGGTCTGGCGGGACCCAGTACTTC. Its protein is CASSFFSGSGGTQYF.

This CDR3 is CASIPGQGAVEKLFF. The CDR3 bases are TGTGCCAGCATCCCTGGGCAGGGGGCGGTTGAAAAACTGTTTTTT. This rearrangement joins TRBV6-6 to TRBJ1-4; 8 bases map to TRBD1. There are 15 residues in the CDR3. The V and J ends lost 7 bases and 7 bases, in that order; junction bases with no gene match: 11. CDR1 and CDR2 from the germline V gene are MNHNY and SVGAGI (reference sequence).

This CDR3 reads CASRGGQYNSPLHF. In DNA, the CDR3 is TGTGCCAGTAGGGGGGGACAGTATAATTCACCCCTCCACTTT. The chain carries TRBV19 and TRBJ1-6; 7 bases are shared with TRBD1. Germline assignment: CDR1 LNHDA and CDR2 SQIVND (reference sequence). V shed 6 bases and J 4 bases; nucleotides not matched to a gene: 3. This CDR3 spans 14 amino acids.